What follows are 22 T cell receptor beta chains derived from one specimen sequenced in a study of cytotoxic CD8 clonotypes in ibrutinib-treated CLL (TCRdb year 2021). The label giving this sample's time point can be read as: approximately eleven months on ibrutinib. Library prep was done by the immunoSEQ multiplex PCR assay. TCRdb mirrors the immuneACCESS table, restricted to in-frame sequences. Some clones are absent from its copies; in checked studies, under half trace to an unresolved V gene, and the reason for the others is unknown. The sample has some 200,000 clones on record, about 75% of them singletons. The leading ten clones occupy around 5.9% of the sample. The source was PBMCs, collected after 12 months of ibrutinib treatment. Receptors were obtained from a human donor with chronic lymphocytic leukemia.

This clone was counted only a few times. The rearrangement uses TRBV7-2 and TRBJ2-3; 9 nucleotides align to TRBD2. This CDR3 has 15 amino acids. The germline V gene has CDR1 SGHTA and CDR2 FQGNSA. V gave up 5 bases and J gave up 5 bases; unmatched junction bases: 8. The CDR3 is CASSRAGGMGDTQYF. In nucleotides, the CDR3 is TGTGCCAGCAGCCGAGCGGGAGGTATGGGAGATACGCAGTATTTT.

The V gene is TRBV25-1, the J gene TRBJ1-1; D gene unclear. V lost 8 bases to trimming and J lost 1 base, with 11 bases between them. Germline V CDR1 and CDR2: MGHDK, SYGVNS. The CDR3 is 13 amino acids. The CDR3 nucleotides are TGTGCCAGCCGGCGGACTGGGAACACTGAAGCTTTCTTT. Residues: CASRRTGNTEAFF.

The gene calls are TRBV6-6 and TRBJ2-7, with a possible D match to TRBD2 (6 bases). The CDR3 is 12 amino acids. V lost 6 bases and J lost 7, with 13 bases in between. Germline assignment: CDR1 MNHNY and CDR2 SVGAGI (reference sequence). The CDR3 region has the DNA TGTGCCAGCAGCCAGACGGGACTGGAGCAGTACTTC. It codes for CASSQTGLEQYF.

This clone is a singleton in its sample. Here the CDR3 DNA reads TGCGCCAGCAGCCTGGACACCGGGGACGAGCAGTACTTC. Encoded protein: CASSLDTGDEQYF. The V call is TRBV5-1, the J call TRBJ2-7; D tentatively reads TRBD1 or TRBD2 (5 bases each). Trimming took 4 bases from V and 5 from J, leaving 13 bases between them. From germline, CDR1 is SGHRS and CDR2 YFSETQ. The CDR3 is 13 amino acids. Complete variable domain (other parts from reference TRBV5-1 and TRBJ2-7): KAGVTQTPRYLIKTRGQQVTLSCSPISGHRSVSWYQQTPGQGLQFLFEYFSETQRNKGNFPGRFSGRQFSNSRSEMNVSTLELGDSALYLCASSLDTGDEQYFGPGTRLTVT.

The chain employs TRBV5-4 and TRBJ2-6; TRBD1 or TRBD2 may be the D gene (6 bases each). The CDR3 runs to 20 residues. The ends were cut back, 7 bases at V and 0 bases at J, with 26 bases in the middle. Germline values: CDR1 SGHNT, CDR2 YYREEE (reference sequence). The CDR3 is CASGGQELRSRNSGANVLTF. CDR3 nucleotides: TGTGCCAGCGGGGGGCAGGAGCTACGATCGAGAAACTCTGGGGCCAACGTCCTGACTTTC.

CDR3 sequence reads: CASSSYRGHPYEQYF. The CDR3 DNA sequence: TGTGCCAGCAGTTCGTACAGGGGGCACCCCTACGAGCAGTACTTC. The V call is TRBV27, the J call TRBJ2-7; 9 bases align to TRBD1. From germline, CDR1 is MNHEY and CDR2 SMNVEV (reference sequence). CDR3 size: 15 residues. V was pared by 4 bases and J by 2 bases, with 6 bases of the junction left unmatched.

The chain is built from TRBV7-9 and TRBJ2-2; 10 nucleotides align to TRBD2. This CDR3 has 18 residues. Germline-derived CDR1 and CDR2 are SEHNR and FQNEAQ (reference sequence). With V trimmed by 3 bases and J by 5 bases, 12 bases remained unmatched. The CDR3 protein is CASSFWIGSGGKTGELFF. CDR3 sequence (DNA): TGTGCCAGCAGCTTCTGGATTGGTAGCGGGGGGAAAACCGGGGAGCTGTTTTTT.

The chain employs TRBV12-5 and TRBJ2-7; D is tentatively TRBD1 or TRBD2 (5 bases each). The CDR3 contains 15 residues. Germline V gene data show CDR1 as LGHNT and CDR2 as FRNRAP. The V end was cut by 7 bases, the J end by 0 bases, with 16 bases between. The chain's CDR3 is CASANEGSLSYEQYF. As DNA, the CDR3 is TGTGCTAGTGCTAACGAGGGGTCCCTCTCCTACGAGCAGTACTTC.

The chain carries TRBV6-6 and TRBJ2-2; TRBD1 is a possible D gene (6 bases). Germline lookup yields CDR1 MNHNY and CDR2 SVGAGI (reference sequence). The CDR3 sequence is 13 residues long. V was clipped by 5 bases and J by 5 bases, with 9 bases between them. CDR3 in amino acids: CASSTGSTGELFF. The CDR3 coding sequence is TGTGCCAGCAGTACAGGGTCGACCGGGGAGCTGTTTTTT.

V and J are TRBV6-5 and TRBJ2-7; 11 nucleotides agree with TRBD1. The germline V gene has CDR1 MNHEY and CDR2 SVGAGI. The ends lost 6 bases at V and 0 bases at J; junction bases unmatched: 1. This CDR3 spans 14 amino acids. CDR3 sequence (DNA): TGTGCCAGCAGAGGACAGGGGGCCTCCTACGAGCAGTACTTC. Encoded protein: CASRGQGASYEQYF.

V gene TRBV4-3 combines with J gene TRBJ2-1; 7 nucleotides line up with TRBD2. Germline CDR1 is LGHNA and CDR2 is YSLEER. Germline trimming cut 2 bases from V and 4 bases from J; bases unmatched to any gene: 8. The CDR3 totals 16 residues. The CDR3 nucleotides read TGCGCCAGCAGCCAAAACGGGGGAGGGTATTACAATGAGCAGTTCTTC. Protein sequence: CASSQNGGGYYNEQFF.

This clone was counted a few times. The chain joins TRBV30 to TRBJ1-2, with D perhaps TRBD1 (5 bases). Germline CDR1 GTSNPN, CDR2 SVGIG (reference sequence). The V gene lost 1 base and the J gene lost 2 bases, with 14 bases spanning the gap. CDR3 size: 15 residues. This CDR3 reads CAWSGWGGPNYGYTF. Written as DNA, the CDR3 is TGTGCCTGGAGTGGGTGGGGCGGGCCAAACTATGGCTACACCTTC.

The chain links TRBV30 to TRBJ2-7; D perhaps matches TRBD1 (6 bases). Germline CDR1 GTSNPN, CDR2 SVGIG (reference sequence). The CDR3 runs 14 residues. V lost 2 bases and J lost 2, with 13 bases in between. The CDR3 is CAWSKGTLTYEQYF. CDR3 DNA: TGTGCCTGGAGTAAGGGGACATTAACCTACGAGCAGTACTTC.

The rearrangement uses TRBV19 and TRBJ1-2; 9 bases map to TRBD1. The CDR3 is 14 residues long. The V gene end was trimmed by 6 bases and the J gene end by 4 bases; junction bases not matched to a gene: 6. Germline V lookup: CDR1 LNHDA, CDR2 SQIVND (reference sequence). This CDR3 is CASRGTGRAYGYTF. The DNA for the CDR3 is TGTGCCAGTAGAGGGACAGGGCGTGCCTATGGCTACACCTTC.

This chain uses TRBV5-6 with TRBJ2-5; TRBD2 might be the D (5 bases). Germline assignment: CDR1 SGHDT and CDR2 YYEEEE. The CDR3 has 14 amino acids. Trimming removed 4 bases from V and 2 bases from J, with 12 bases in between. For the CDR3, the DNA is TGTGCCAGCAGCCACCCCGGGGTTCAAGAGACCCAGTACTTC. As protein: CASSHPGVQETQYF.

The chain is built from TRBV29-1 and TRBJ1-2; 9 bases map to TRBD1. The CDR3 runs 13 residues. V lost 3 bases to trimming and J lost 5 bases; unmatched junction nucleotides: 4. The germline gives CDR1 SQVTM, CDR2 ANQGSEA. CDR3 residues: CSVEGQGIYGYTF. CDR3 bases: TGCAGCGTTGAGGGACAGGGAATATATGGCTACACCTTC.

This clone has more than one count but fewer than ten. The rearrangement uses TRBV9 and TRBJ1-2; D is unclear. This CDR3 comprises 13 residues. V was shortened by 2 bases and J by 7 bases, with 12 bases between the two germline ends. The germline CDR1 and CDR2 sequences are SGDLS and YYNGEE. CDR3 sequence (DNA): TGTGCCAGCAGCGTCCCGTTACAGTCTGGCTACACCTTC. As protein: CASSVPLQSGYTF.

This chain connects TRBV14 to TRBJ1-1, with D perhaps matching TRBD1 (6 bases). CDR3 size: 14 residues. Trimming removed 2 bases at V and 1 base at J, with 8 bases between. The germline V gene encodes CDR1 SGHDN and CDR2 FVKESK. The CDR3 DNA reads as TGTGCCAGCAGCCAAACAGGGAAGAACACTGAAGCTTTCTTT. This translates into CASSQTGKNTEAFF. Supplemented by reference TRBV14 and TRBJ1-1, the full variable domain reads EAGVTQFPSHSVIEKGQTVTLRCDPISGHDNLYWYRRVMGKEIKFLLHFVKESKQDESGMPNNRFLAERTGGTYSTLKVQPAELEDSGVYFCASSQTGKNTEAFFGQGTRLTVV.

This clone was seen more than once but under ten times. The V and J genes are TRBV19 and TRBJ1-1, with D tentatively TRBD1 (5 bases). V was clipped by 10 bases and J by 1 base, with 13 bases between them. The CDR3 is 13 residues long. Germline V lookup: CDR1 LNHDA, CDR2 SQIVND (reference sequence). The CDR3 is CATRPQGNTEAFF. CDR3 in DNA: TGTGCCACTCGACCCCAGGGGAACACTGAAGCTTTCTTT.

The chain joins TRBV2 to TRBJ1-2; 11 nucleotides agree with TRBD1. The CDR3 is 17 residues long. Germline V lookup: CDR1 SNHLY, CDR2 FYNNEI. J gave up 1 base and V 5 bases, and 9 bases lay outside the gene matches. CDR3 sequence (DNA): TGTGCCAGCAGTTCAGGACAGGGGGCTTCCTTTAACTATGGCTACACCTTC. Protein: CASSSGQGASFNYGYTF.

The rearrangement uses TRBV4-1 and TRBJ2-7; 16 bases line up with TRBD2. The junction had 13 bases not matched to a gene; V was cut back by 6 bases and J by 2 bases. The CDR3 sequence is 19 residues long. Germline CDR1 reads MGHRA; CDR2 reads YSYEKL. CDR3 coding DNA: TGCGCCAGCAGTCCCGGGACTAGCGGGGGGGCGAATGTCACCTACGAGCAGTACTTC. Amino acids: CASSPGTSGGANVTYEQYF.

The V call is TRBV6-4, the J call TRBJ1-5; D not certain. The CDR3 extends over 14 amino acids. Germline-derived CDR1 and CDR2 are MRHNA and SNTAGT. V gave up 6 bases and J gave up 1 base, with 10 bases separating them. Here the CDR3 reads CASSPDKSNQPQHF. Written as DNA, the CDR3 is TGTGCCAGCAGCCCAGACAAGAGCAATCAGCCCCAGCATTTT.